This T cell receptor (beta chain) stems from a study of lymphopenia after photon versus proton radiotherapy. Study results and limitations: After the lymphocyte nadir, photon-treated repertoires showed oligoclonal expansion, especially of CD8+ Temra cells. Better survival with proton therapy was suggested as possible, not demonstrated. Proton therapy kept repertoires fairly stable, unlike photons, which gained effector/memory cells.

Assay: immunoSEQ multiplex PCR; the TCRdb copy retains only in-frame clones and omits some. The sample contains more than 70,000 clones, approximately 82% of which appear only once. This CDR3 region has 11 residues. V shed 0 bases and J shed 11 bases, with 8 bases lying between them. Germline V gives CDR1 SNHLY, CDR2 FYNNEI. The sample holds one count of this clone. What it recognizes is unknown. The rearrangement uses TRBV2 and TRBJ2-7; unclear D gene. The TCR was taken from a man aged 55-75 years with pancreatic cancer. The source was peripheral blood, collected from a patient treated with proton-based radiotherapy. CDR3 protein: CASSEAKRKYF. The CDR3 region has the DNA TGTGCCAGCAGTGAAGCTAAACGGAAGTACTTC.